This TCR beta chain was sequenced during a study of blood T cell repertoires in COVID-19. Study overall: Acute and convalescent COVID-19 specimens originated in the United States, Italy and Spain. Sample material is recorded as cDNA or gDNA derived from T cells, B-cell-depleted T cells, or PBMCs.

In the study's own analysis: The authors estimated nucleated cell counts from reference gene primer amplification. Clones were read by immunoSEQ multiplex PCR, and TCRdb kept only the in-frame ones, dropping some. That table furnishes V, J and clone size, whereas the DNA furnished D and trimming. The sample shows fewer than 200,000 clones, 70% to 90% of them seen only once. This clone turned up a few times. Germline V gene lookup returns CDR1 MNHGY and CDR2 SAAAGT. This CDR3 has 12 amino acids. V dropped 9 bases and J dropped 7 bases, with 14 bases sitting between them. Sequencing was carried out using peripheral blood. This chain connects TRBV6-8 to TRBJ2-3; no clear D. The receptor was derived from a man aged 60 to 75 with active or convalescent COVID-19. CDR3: CARGRYWHTQYF. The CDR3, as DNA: TGTGCCAGGGGCAGGTACTGGCATACGCAGTATTTT.